One T cell receptor (beta chain) is described in this entry. The data were obtained in a study of blood T cell repertoires in COVID-19. TCRdb's table, derived via immunoSEQ multiplex PCR, lists solely in-frame clones and lacks some. The sample yields about 170,000 clones, around three quarters seen once. The CDR3 contains 17 residues. CDR1 and CDR2 from the germline V gene are SGHVS and FNYEAQ. V gave up 1 base and J gave up 3 bases; unmatched junction bases: 10. Material: PBMCs or T cells enriched from blood (not recorded which). This TCR was recovered from a woman in her sixties or seventies in a cohort exposed to, infected with or recovered from COVID-19 (not recorded which). The genes are TRBV7-6 and TRBJ2-7; 9 nucleotides match TRBD2. The DNA for the CDR3 is TGTGCCAGCAGCTTAGGGACCACAGCGGGAGGTCACTACGAGCAGTACTTC. Translation: CASSLGTTAGGHYEQYF.